This T cell receptor (beta chain) was documented in a study of blood T cell repertoires in COVID-19 (dated by TCRdb to the early 2020s). With respect to the entire study: The collaborator samples originated in the United States, Italy and Spain and spanned the acute and convalescent phases of COVID-19. The samples were drawn from the first 160 participants of the ongoing ImmuneRACE study and from 1,254 subjects provided by 6 global collaborators. The prospective study material was composed of cDNA or gDNA derived from T cells, B-cell-depleted T cells, or PBMCs. The repertoires were released in a freely available public database meant as a resource for research on the immune response to SARS-CoV-2. A de-identified subject ID, COVID-19 status, age in years and sex were almost always included in the sample metadata. Where HLA class I and class II types were available, the types were taken from metadata supplied by the sample provider, not from assay-based typing. Subjects who had been exposed to COVID-19, were actively infected with it, or had recovered from it provided the deeply sampled blood TCRbeta repertoires that made up the dataset.

Collaborating institutions collected whole blood in K2EDTA tubes following their own protocols. For TCRbeta analysis, collaborator samples were shipped as frozen whole blood, as isolated PBMCs, or as DNA extracted from either sample type. Note on this clone: Its antigen has not been determined. Base qualities are missing; no much larger clone stands one base away.

Germline trimming amounts to 2 bases on V and 15 bases on J, with 3 as the count of junction bases outside the gene matches. CDR1 and CDR2 are read off the germline V gene (reference sequence) as MNHNY and SVGAGI. Measured from the cysteine to the phenylalanine, the CDR3 is 11 residues long. The retained sequence is limited to the CDR3, 33 bases, with the frame set at the first base. The full study reports these points: The amount of clinical and demographic metadata varied by source and participant and was provided uncurated.

TCRbeta CDR3 regions were amplified from genomic DNA by means of the immunoSEQ Assay, a bias-controlled multiplex PCR. The study's processing was this. The number of nucleated cells in each sample was estimated by amplification of reference gene primers within the assay. To quantify the absolute abundance of each unique TCRbeta CDR3 rearrangement, sequence reads were collapsed and filtered. For each sample, productive Simpson clonality was calculated by taking the square root of Simpson's diversity index across productive rearrangements. TCRdb took this table from immuneACCESS and kept in-frame rearrangements with V and J called. Such tables lack part of the clones; where checked against another copy, unresolved V genes explain under half of the gap, and the rest is unexplained. Clone size and the V and J calls come from that table; the DNA yielded D and trimming. The sample table contains approximately 150,000 clones; only one count was recorded for more than 75% of them. Of the sample, 15% to 20% falls within the top ten clones.

This sequence was found in a man between 60 and 75 years old with active or convalescent COVID-19. The rearrangement joined TRBV6-6 to TRBJ2-1; 8 bases in the middle match TRBD1. The material sequenced was peripheral blood. In nucleotides, the sequence is TGTGCCAGCAGTTACCTCAGGGGGCTGTTCTTC. Translated, this gives CASSYLRGLFF.